These T cell receptor beta chains were read from a single sample in a study of T cells in Graves' hyperthyroidism and ophthalmopathy. Each CDR3 protein gets one entry after TCRdb re-called the multiplex PCR reads with MiXCR. This table holds about 290,000 distinct CDR3 sequences, approximately 15% found once. Sequences were obtained from blood. The origin of the receptors is a man aged 25-45 years with Graves' hyperthyroidism. Each CDR3 is given with its conserved first and last residue. The D gene is left open where the match is weak. Only some rows state a clone size, as once, few, many or a class for expanded clones.

j_call v_call d_call clone_size cdr3_aa cdr3_nt
TRBJ2-6 TRBV18 NA once CASSPPGWNSGANVLTF TGTGCCAGCTCACCACCGGGTTGGAACTCTGGGGCCAACGTCCTGACTTTC
TRBJ1-2 TRBV6-1 NA NA CASTQPGVGYGYTF TGTGCCAGCACCCAGCCCGGGGTGGGCTATGGCTACACCTTC
TRBJ1-6 TRBV20-1 NA few CSARDKGTASPLHF TGCAGTGCTAGAGATAAGGGAACGGCTTCACCCCTCCACTTT
TRBJ2-5 TRBV20-1 TRBD2 many CSASFLGTSGKETQYF TGCAGTGCTAGTTTCCTTGGGACTAGCGGTAAAGAGACCCAGTACTTC
TRBJ1-5 TRBV13 NA many CASSRGQSNQPQHF TGTGCCAGCAGCCGAGGCCAGAGCAATCAGCCCCAGCATTTT
TRBJ2-2 TRBV27 NA few CASRPLAVADGTGELFF TGTGCCAGCAGACCCCTTGCGGTAGCGGATGGTACCGGGGAGCTGTTTTTT
TRBJ1-2 TRBV20-1 TRBD1 NA CSARDQQGGYGYTF TGCAGTGCTAGAGATCAGCAGGGGGGCTATGGCTACACCTTC
TRBJ2-3 TRBV20-1 TRBD2 NA CSARDLAGEYRRDTQYF TGCAGTGCTAGAGATTTGGCGGGAGAATATAGGCGTGATACGCAGTATTTT
TRBJ2-1 TRBV2 NA NA CASSVPATGAPHNEQFF TGTGCCAGCAGTGTTCCTGCCACGGGAGCACCGCACAATGAGCAGTTCTTC
TRBJ1-2 TRBV29-1 NA NA CSVGAQTTGGYTF TGCAGCGTTGGGGCTCAGACTACCGGTGGCTACACCTTC
TRBJ2-1 TRBV6-2/TRBV6-3 TRBD2 NA CASSSVSGRAHEQFF TGTGCCAGCAGTTCTGTTAGCGGGAGGGCCCATGAGCAGTTCTTC
TRBJ2-5 TRBV6-2/TRBV6-3 NA few CASSYHPKGWRDQETQYF TGTGCCAGCAGTTACCACCCCAAAGGGTGGAGGGACCAAGAGACCCAGTACTTC
TRBJ2-1 TRBV11-2 TRBD2 many CASSLVASGALNEQFF TGTGCCAGCAGCTTAGTGGCTAGCGGGGCGTTAAATGAGCAGTTCTTC
TRBJ2-5 TRBV11-3 TRBD2 many CASSLVAGVGETQYF TGTGCCAGCAGCTTAGTCGCGGGAGTGGGGGAGACCCAGTACTTC
TRBJ1-5 TRBV2 NA many CASTVDNQPQHF TGTGCCAGCACCGTAGACAATCAGCCCCAGCATTTT
TRBJ2-5 TRBV7-8 NA NA CASSLRGLPLETQYF TGTGCCAGCAGCTTGCGAGGACTCCCCCTAGAGACCCAGTACTTC
TRBJ2-3 TRBV4-1 TRBD2 NA CASSPGHLGLAGVGQYF TGCGCCAGCAGCCCCGGCCACTTAGGACTAGCGGGAGTAGGGCAGTATTTT
TRBJ2-1 TRBV28 TRBD2 once CASQKREWWDEQFF TGTGCCAGCCAGAAGCGGGAGTGGTGGGATGAGCAGTTCTTC
TRBJ2-7 TRBV6-1 TRBD1 many CASSLTGASSEQYF TGTGCCAGCAGTTTGACAGGGGCTTCCTCCGAGCAGTACTTC
TRBJ2-1 TRBV20-1 NA NA CSAGGRNEQFF TGCAGTGCGGGGGGAAGGAATGAGCAGTTCTTC
TRBJ2-1 TRBV20-1 TRBD2 many CSAGGRGAGVYNEQFF TGCAGTGCTGGCGGAAGGGGAGCGGGAGTTTATAATGAGCAGTTCTTC
TRBJ2-7 TRBV29-1 NA few CSVVLGEQYF TGCAGCGTTGTGTTGGGCGAGCAGTACTTC
TRBJ2-1 TRBV5-1 NA NA CASSLIGTNNEQFF TGCGCCAGCAGCTTGATTGGGACGAACAATGAGCAGTTCTTC
TRBJ2-1 TRBV20-1 NA many CSADDGTKGENEQFF TGCAGTGCTGACGACGGAACAAAAGGCGAGAATGAGCAGTTCTTC
TRBJ1-4 TRBV5-1 TRBD1 NA CASSLDWDRNEKLFF TGCGCCAGCAGCTTGGATTGGGACAGGAATGAAAAACTGTTTTTT
TRBJ2-1 TRBV7-8 NA many CASSLGARSSYNEQFF TGTGCCAGCAGCTTAGGAGCCAGGAGCTCCTACAATGAGCAGTTCTTC
TRBJ2-3 TRBV18 NA many CASSPGAGDTQYF TGTGCCAGCTCACCCGGGGCGGGAGATACGCAGTATTTT
TRBJ2-6 TRBV2 NA few CARGTPGANVLTF TGTGCCAGAGGGACCCCTGGGGCCAACGTCCTGACTTTC
TRBJ1-5 TRBV6-5 NA NA CASSYSGSTNQPQHF TGTGCCAGCAGTTACTCCGGATCAACCAATCAGCCCCAGCATTTT
TRBJ2-5 TRBV10-3 TRBD2 NA CAISEGRAQETQYF TGTGCCATCAGTGAGGGGAGGGCCCAAGAGACCCAGTACTTC
TRBJ2-3 TRBV5-8 TRBD2 many CASSFDGRADTQYF TGTGCCAGCAGCTTCGACGGGAGGGCCGATACGCAGTATTTT
TRBJ2-4 TRBV20-1 NA NA CSAETRVPAKNIQYF TGCAGTGCGGAAACCAGGGTGCCGGCCAAAAACATTCAGTACTTC